This is a list of T cell receptor beta chains from one sample in a study of T cells expressing NK-cell markers. No DNA is given; TCRdb re-called the 5' RACE reads and lists each CDR3 protein once. The sample spans fewer than 400,000 distinct CDR3 sequences; the ten largest clones claim roughly 5.2%. Input material: blood T cells: a sorted CD56 or NKG2C T cell subset, CD4+ or CD8+ T cells, or bulk PBMC T cells (not recorded which). These receptors were taken from a man aged 18-75 years in good health. Each CDR3 is given with its conserved first and last residue.

v_gene: TRBV6-1
j_gene: TRBJ1-1
CDR3aa: CASIRSGQGHTEAFF

v_gene: TRBV6-5
j_gene: TRBJ1-2
CDR3aa: CASSYSSGGAGYGYTF

v_gene: TRBV29-1
j_gene: TRBJ1-2
CDR3aa: CSVSEAAGYTF

v_gene: TRBV7-2
j_gene: TRBJ2-7
CDR3aa: CASSRQIAEGEQYF

v_gene: TRBV3-1
j_gene: TRBJ1-1
CDR3aa: CASSQDRVRGKAFF

v_gene: TRBV6-5
j_gene: TRBJ1-6
CDR3aa: CASSYIDTPYPYNSPLHF

v_gene: TRBV29-1
j_gene: TRBJ1-4
CDR3aa: CSVVLQGEKLFF

v_gene: TRBV9
j_gene: TRBJ1-3
CDR3aa: CASSLRGGDTGNTIYF

v_gene: TRBV20-1
j_gene: TRBJ1-5
CDR3aa: CSARDSGWPQHF

v_gene: TRBV6-1
j_gene: TRBJ2-1
CDR3aa: CASRKTYSSYNEQFF